The 10 T cell receptor beta chains below were found in one sample sequenced in a study of blood T cell repertoires in COVID-19 (dated by TCRdb to 2020 to 2021). The receptor library was made with the immunoSEQ multiplex PCR assay. Entries here come from immuneACCESS through TCRdb and include only in-frame sequences with V and J called. Some clones fail to appear in such tables; in the studies checked, an unresolved V gene covers under half of the shortfall, and the cause of the remainder is unknown. A total of a few hundred thousand clones appear in this sample, about 88% of them only once. 2% to 2.5% of the sample rests with the top ten. Sequencing was performed on PBMCs or T cells enriched from blood (not recorded which). The receptors stem from a woman aged 60-70 years in a cohort exposed to, infected with or recovered from COVID-19 (not recorded which).

The V and J genes are TRBV5-5 and TRBJ2-5, with D hard to call. The CDR3 is 12 amino acids. Trimming took off 0 bases at V and 4 bases at J, with 4 bases between the two ends. Per germline, CDR1 SGHKS and CDR2 YYEKEE (reference sequence). CDR3 DNA: TGTGCCAGCAGCTTGGCCGGAGAGACCCAGTACTTC. This translates into CASSLAGETQYF. The whole variable domain, remainder taken from reference TRBV5-5 and TRBJ2-5, is DAGVTQSPTHLIKTRGQQVTLRCSPISGHKSVSWYQQVLGQGPQFIFQYYEKEERGRGNFPDRFSARQFPNYSSELNVNALLLGDSALYLCASSLAGETQYFGPGTRLLVL.

For the CDR3, the DNA is TGTGCCAGCAGCAAAGGAGGTACAGGGAAGGGTAACACTGAAGCTTTCTTT. Amino acids: CASSKGGTGKGNTEAFF. This chain joins TRBV21-1 and TRBJ1-1; TRBD1, as called in the table, went unchecked against the DNA. TRBV21-1 is reported as a pseudogene. This CDR3 comprises 17 residues.

V gene TRBV27 combines with J gene TRBJ1-4; 8 nucleotides align to TRBD1. Germline assignment: CDR1 MNHEY and CDR2 SMNVEV (reference sequence). The CDR3 spans 17 residues. The V and J ends lost 5 bases and 2 bases, in that order; junction bases with no gene match: 10. The CDR3 DNA is TGTGCCAGCAGTCCTAGTAGGACAGGGTTCACTAATGAAAAACTGTTTTTT. Translating gives CASSPSRTGFTNEKLFF.

This chain uses TRBV24-1 with TRBJ2-7; 13 nucleotides align to TRBD2. V gave up 2 bases and J gave up 4 bases; unmatched junction bases: 4. Per the germline V gene, CDR1 is KGHDR and CDR2 is SFDVKD. The CDR3 runs 16 residues. The CDR3 loop is CATSDSRTSGSYEQYF. DNA of the CDR3: TGTGCCACCAGTGATTCCCGGACTAGCGGGAGTTACGAGCAGTACTTC.

The chain couples TRBV5-4 to TRBJ1-1; D gene uncertain. Trimming cost V 1 base and J 1 base, with 5 bases left between them. The CDR3 is 13 amino acids. The germline V gene has CDR1 SGHNT and CDR2 YYREEE (reference sequence). The CDR3 DNA follows: TGTGCCAGCAGCTTGACAGAGAACACTGAAGCTTTCTTT. Protein: CASSLTENTEAFF. The whole variable domain, remainder taken from reference TRBV5-4 and TRBJ1-1, is ETGVTQSPTHLIKTRGQQVTLRCSSQSGHNTVSWYQQALGQGPQFIFQYYREEENGRGNFPPRFSGLQFPNYSSELNVNALELDDSALYLCASSLTENTEAFFGQGTRLTVV.

The chain is built from TRBV18 and TRBJ2-1; 8 bases align to TRBD2. In germline, CDR1 is KGHSH, CDR2 LQKENI. This CDR3 spans 15 amino acids. V shed 0 bases and J 5 bases; nucleotides not matched to a gene: 3. The CDR3 spells CASSPPGRADNEQFF. The CDR3 DNA is TGTGCCAGCTCACCACCCGGGAGGGCCGACAATGAGCAGTTCTTC.

The V and J genes are TRBV3-1 (or the pseudogene TRBV3-2) and TRBJ2-7, with D uncertain. V lost 0 bases, J lost 6 bases, and 12 bases lay in between. Germline loops: CDR1 LGHDT, CDR2 YNNKEL (reference sequence). The CDR3 sequence is 14 residues long. The CDR3 DNA reads as TGTGCCAGCAGCCAAGAATACGCGGTTGGCGAGCAGTACTTC. Translation: CASSQEYAVGEQYF.

The gene calls are TRBV6-2 or TRBV6-3 and TRBJ2-5; perhaps TRBD1 as D (6 bases). Germline loops: CDR1 MNHEY, CDR2 SVGEGT. This CDR3 has 15 amino acids. V gave up 2 bases and J gave up 4 bases, with 14 bases separating them. CDR3 bases: TGTGCCAGCAGTTACCGGCTAGCAGGGGCAGAGACCCAGTACTTC. It is translated as CASSYRLAGAETQYF.

The V gene is TRBV2, the J gene TRBJ1-2; D might be TRBD1 (5 bases). V lost 8 bases to trimming and J lost 4 bases, with 11 bases between them. CDR1 is SNHLY, CDR2 FYNNEI, per germline. The CDR3 is 12 amino acids. The CDR3 is CASLSGGYGYTF. CDR3 DNA: TGTGCCAGCTTGAGCGGGGGCTATGGCTACACCTTC.

V is TRBV4-3 and J is TRBJ2-1; D might be TRBD2 (5 bases). Germline CDR1 LGHNA, CDR2 YSLEER. V shed 0 bases and J shed 9 bases, with 15 bases lying between them. The CDR3 covers 15 residues. CDR3 in DNA: TGCGCCAGCAGCCAAGAATTCCGGCTAGCCACTGAGCAGTTCTTC. Protein product: CASSQEFRLATEQFF.